A single sample gave rise to the 30 T cell receptor beta chains below, sequenced in a study of Graves' ophthalmopathy and Graves' hyperthyroidism. RNA transcripts provided the template for amplifying TCR beta CDR3 regions. After a first-round RT-PCR with HTBI primers, a second-round multiplex PCR was run. TCRdb reanalysed the multiplex PCR reads using MiXCR and keeps one entry per CDR3 protein. Among approximately 700,000 distinct CDR3 sequences listed, roughly two fifths were seen once. Sequenced: peripheral blood. These receptor sequences come from an adult man with Graves' ophthalmopathy.

The chain is built from TRBV2 and TRBJ1-5, with D possibly TRBD1 on 5 matching bases. V gave up 3 bases and J gave up 11 bases, with 8 bases separating them. This CDR3 contains 11 residues. Germline assignment: CDR1 SNHLY and CDR2 FYNNEI. The CDR3 coding sequence is TGTGCCAGCAGTGATTTGGGGGCCCAGCATTTT. Its translation is CASSDLGAQHF. The full variable domain, with the rest looked up from reference TRBV2 and TRBJ1-5, is EPEVTQTPSHQVTQMGQEVILRCVPISNHLYFYWYRQILGQKVEFLVSFYNNEISEKSEIFDDQFSVERPDGSNFTLKIRSTKLEDSAMYFCASSDLGAQHFGDGTRLSIL.

The chain's CDR3 is CSVGTAGKGYTF. CDR3 coding DNA: TGCAGCGTTGGTACAGCGGGAAAGGGCTACACCTTC. The chain carries TRBV29-1 and TRBJ1-2; D not certain. The CDR3 covers 12 residues. Germline loops: CDR1 SQVTM, CDR2 ANQGSEA. The germline V and J ends were trimmed by 4 bases and 8 bases, with 14 bases remaining between them. Drawing the rest from reference TRBV29-1 and TRBJ1-2, the complete variable domain is SAVISQKPSRDICQRGTSLTIQCQVDSQVTMMFWYRQQPGQSLTLIATANQGSEATYESGFVIDKFPISRPNLTFSTLTVSNMSPEDSSIYLCSVGTAGKGYTFGSGTRLTVV.

The table lists this clonotype with many counts. V usage is TRBV29-1 and J usage is TRBJ2-5, with 7 bases aligning to TRBD1. This CDR3 region has 13 residues. V dropped 5 bases and J dropped 4; count of bases not matched to a gene: 7. CDR1 and CDR2 (germline): SQVTM, ANQGSEA. The CDR3 spells CSVPLRGRETQYF. CDR3 DNA: TGCAGCGTTCCTCTGAGGGGGCGAGAGACCCAGTACTTC.

This clonotype was counted ten times or more. The chain carries TRBV7-7 and TRBJ2-6; 7 bases align to TRBD1. V shed 1 base and J 4 bases; nucleotides not matched to a gene: 4. Germline assignment: CDR1 SSHAT and CDR2 FNYEAQ (reference sequence). The CDR3 length is 16 residues. The CDR3 DNA follows: TGTGCCAGCAGCTTAGGTCAGGGGGTCGGGGCCAACGTCCTGACTTTC. Translating gives CASSLGQGVGANVLTF.

The V call is TRBV2, the J call TRBJ1-1, with 7 bases fitting TRBD1. Germline V lookup: CDR1 SNHLY, CDR2 FYNNEI. This CDR3 is built from 11 residues. Trimming cost V 8 bases and J 5 bases; bases outside gene matches: 2. The CDR3 loop is CASGQVTEAFF. CDR3 bases: TGTGCCAGCGGACAGGTGACTGAAGCTTTCTTT.

To note about this clonotype: A much bigger clone sits one base away, suggesting this may be a read error. This rearrangement joins TRBV15 to TRBJ1-6; D gene unclear. Germline CDR1 and CDR2: LNHNV and YYDKDF (reference sequence). Trimming pared 1 base from V and 3 bases from J, leaving 10 bases between. This CDR3 spans 16 amino acids. The DNA of the CDR3 is TGTGCCACCAGCAGAGGTAGAGATGGCTATAATTCACCCCTCCACTTT. Protein sequence: CATSRGRDGYNSPLHF.

CDR3 nucleotides: TGCAGCGTTAAGGGAGGGGTGGGCGAGCAGTACTTC. Translated: CSVKGGVGEQYF. The genes are TRBV29-1 and TRBJ2-7; 7 bases match TRBD2. The CDR3 spans 12 residues. Germline CDR1 reads SQVTM; CDR2 reads ANQGSEA. J was trimmed by 6 bases and V by 5 bases; bases with no gene match: 7.

The chain couples TRBV9 to TRBJ1-3; 9 positions agree with TRBD1. CDR1 is SGDLS and CDR2 is YYNGEE in the germline V gene. Germline trimming cut 4 bases from V and 0 bases from J; bases unmatched to any gene: 8. The CDR3 is made up of 17 amino acids. This CDR3 reads CASSQRQGVNSGNTIYF. The CDR3, as DNA: TGTGCCAGCAGCCAACGACAGGGGGTCAACTCTGGAAACACCATATATTTT.

This chain joins TRBV29-1 and TRBJ1-2, with a weak D call TRBD1 (6 bases). Trimming pared 8 bases from V and 0 bases from J, leaving 10 bases between. Germline V gives CDR1 SQVTM, CDR2 ANQGSEA. The CDR3 is 12 residues long. CDR3 bases: TGCAGCTCCGGACAGTCTAACTATGGCTACACCTTC. It codes for CSSGQSNYGYTF.

This clonotype was detected only a few times. The chain combines TRBV19 with TRBJ1-5; 8 positions agree with TRBD1. Germline V gene lookup returns CDR1 LNHDA and CDR2 SQIVND (reference sequence). Losses at the gene ends were 3 bases for V and 3 bases for J; bases not matched to a gene: 13. The length of the CDR3 is 18 residues. DNA of the CDR3: TGTGCCAGTAGTATCGGTGAGGCAGGGGGCTTGATCAATCAGCCCCAGCATTTT. Protein product: CASSIGEAGGLINQPQHF.

The chain recombines TRBV20-1 with TRBJ2-7; D is possibly TRBD2 (6 bases). CDR3 size: 14 residues. V dropped 1 base and J dropped 3 bases, with 13 bases sitting between them. In germline, CDR1 is DFQATT, CDR2 SNEGSKA (reference sequence). The CDR3 DNA sequence: TGCAGTGCTAGAGCGGGGGTGGATGGCTACGAGCAGTACTTC. This encodes CSARAGVDGYEQYF.

This clonotype is a singleton in its sample. It may be a read error: a sequence one base away is much more abundant. The V call is TRBV4-2, the J call TRBJ1-5, with D possibly TRBD1 on 5 matching bases. Germline-derived CDR1 and CDR2 are LGHNA and YNFKEQ. The CDR3 length is 15 residues. The CDR3 loop reads CAGSRTPYSNQPQHF. DNA of the CDR3: TGTGCCGGCAGCCGGACACCTTATAGCAATCAGCCCCAGCATTTT.

In this sample, this clonotype turned up many times. The chain links TRBV25-1 to TRBJ1-2; TRBD1 is a possible D gene (5 bases). CDR3 length equals 13 residues. V was clipped by 2 bases and J by 5 bases, with 9 bases between them. Germline assignment: CDR1 MGHDK and CDR2 SYGVNS. This CDR3 reads CASSEAGKYGYTF. In nucleotides, the CDR3 is TGTGCCAGCAGTGAAGCAGGGAAGTATGGCTACACCTTC.

This sequence joins TRBV19 and TRBJ2-7, with 9 bases lining up with TRBD2. The CDR3 sequence is 15 residues long. Germline trimming cut 7 bases from V and 0 bases from J; bases unmatched to any gene: 7. Germline values: CDR1 LNHDA, CDR2 SQIVND (reference sequence). CDR3 bases: TGTGCCAGTAACAGCGGGGGGTTCAGCTCCTACGAGCAGTACTTC. Amino acids: CASNSGGFSSYEQYF.

The chain joins TRBV13 to TRBJ1-1; TRBD1 might be the D (5 bases). Germline assignment: CDR1 PRHDT and CDR2 FYEKMQ (reference sequence). V was cut by 3 bases and J by 1 base, with 12 bases left in between. The CDR3 sequence is 15 residues long. The CDR3 reads CASSLNRGANTEAFF. The CDR3 DNA follows: TGTGCCAGCAGCTTGAATCGGGGCGCGAACACTGAAGCTTTCTTT.

Points on this clonotype: Possible read error: a much larger clone is one base away. This sequence joins TRBV10-2 and TRBJ2-7, with D perhaps matching TRBD2 (6 bases). This CDR3 has 14 amino acids. Germline V CDR1 and CDR2: WSHSY, SAAADI. In DNA form, the CDR3 reads TGTGCCAGCAGTTCGGAGGGAGTCGAGGACGAGCAGCACTTC. It codes for CASSSEGVEDEQHF.

This sequence joins TRBV20-1 and TRBJ2-7, with 13 bases lining up with TRBD2. CDR1 and CDR2 (germline): DFQATT, SNEGSKA (reference sequence). There are 16 residues in the CDR3. J gave up 2 bases and V 4 bases, and 8 bases lay outside the gene matches. Written as DNA, the CDR3 is TGCAGTGCTATTACACAGGGACTAGCGGGGACCTACGAGCAGTACTTC. Protein product: CSAITQGLAGTYEQYF.

The chain couples TRBV20-1 to TRBJ2-7; D is possibly TRBD1 (5 bases). The length of the CDR3 is 13 residues. CDR1 DFQATT and CDR2 SNEGSKA come from the germline V gene (reference sequence). V dropped 3 bases and J dropped 0 bases, with 9 bases sitting between them. The CDR3 DNA is TGCAGTGCTAGCCGACAGAGCTCCTACGAGCAGTACTTC. Translating it yields CSASRQSSYEQYF.

This clonotype was seen ten or more times. V is TRBV10-3 and J is TRBJ1-2; 11 bases fit TRBD1. Germline loops: CDR1 ENHRY, CDR2 SYGVKD. This CDR3 is 16 amino acids long. Losses at the gene ends were 3 bases for V and 5 bases for J; bases not matched to a gene: 8. As DNA, the CDR3 is TGTGCCATCAGTGACCGTGGACAGGGGGCGTATTATGGCTACACCTTC. Amino acid sequence: CAISDRGQGAYYGYTF.

V and J are TRBV5-5 and TRBJ2-7, with 9 bases lining up with TRBD1. CDR3 length: 14 residues. V shed 7 bases, J shed 3 bases, and the junction held 8 bases outside the gene matches. Germline V gene data show CDR1 as SGHKS and CDR2 as YYEKEE (reference sequence). CDR3 loop: CASSGGQGVYEQYF. CDR3 DNA: TGTGCCAGCTCCGGGGGACAGGGTGTCTACGAGCAGTACTTC.

V usage is TRBV15 and J usage is TRBJ1-2; 7 bases agree with TRBD1. The germline V gene has CDR1 LNHNV and CDR2 YYDKDF (reference sequence). Trimming at V came to 5 bases and at J to 2 bases, leaving 11 bases not matched to a gene. The CDR3 sequence is 16 residues long. CDR3 in DNA: TGTGCCACCAGCTGTGTGACAGGGTTGGAAAACTATGGCTACACCTTC. Translating gives CATSCVTGLENYGYTF.

In its sample, this clonotype was seen a few times. This chain joins TRBV6-6 and TRBJ1-2; D gene unclear. Trimming stripped 6 bases from V and 3 bases from J, with 11 bases between. Germline CDR1 MNHNY, CDR2 SVGAGI (reference sequence). This CDR3 region has 13 residues. The CDR3 here is CASRSRLDYGYTF. In DNA, the CDR3 is TGTGCCAGCAGGTCCCGGCTCGACTATGGCTACACCTTC.

The chain links TRBV7-2 to TRBJ1-2; possible D gene TRBD1, 5 bases. Trimming took off 4 bases at V and 0 bases at J, with 21 bases between the two ends. The CDR3 sequence is 18 residues long. Germline CDR1 is SGHTA and CDR2 is FQGNSA. In DNA, the CDR3 is TGTGCCAGCAGCTGGAGGACAAGTACCATCCAGGCTAACTATGGCTACACCTTC. Encoded protein: CASSWRTSTIQANYGYTF.

There are a few counts of this clonotype. The chain carries TRBV7-2 and TRBJ1-4, with D unclear. Germline CDR1 reads SGHTA; CDR2 reads FQGNSA. V lost 7 bases and J 0 bases, leaving 15 bases between the germline ends. The length of the CDR3 is 16 residues. As DNA, the CDR3 is TGTGCCAGCATCTCTTCAGACTCTGCAACTAATGAAAAACTGTTTTTT. The encoded protein is CASISSDSATNEKLFF.

This clonotype was picked up many times. This sequence joins TRBV12-3 or TRBV12-4 and TRBJ1-5; D is ambiguous. V lost 8 bases and J lost 6, with 11 bases in between. The CDR3 sequence is 12 residues long. The CDR3 here is CASGQDLQPQHF. CDR3 DNA sequence: TGTGCCAGCGGCCAGGACCTTCAGCCCCAGCATTTT.

This clonotype was recorded many times. The chain has TRBV10-3 and TRBJ1-1; possibly TRBD1 for D (5 bases). The V end lost 2 bases, the J end lost 1 base, and 11 bases lay between the germline ends. The germline CDR1 and CDR2 sequences are ENHRY and SYGVKD. The CDR3 has 15 residues. The CDR3 region is CAISERAGTNTEAFF. In DNA, the CDR3 is TGTGCCATCAGTGAGCGGGCAGGGACGAACACTGAAGCTTTCTTT.

This clonotype was seen only a few times. The chain carries TRBV9 and TRBJ1-6; TRBD1 matches at 12 bases. The V and J ends lost 3 bases and 7 bases, in that order; junction bases with no gene match: 8. The germline gives CDR1 SGDLS, CDR2 YYNGEE. The CDR3 has 17 amino acids. The CDR3 sequence: CASSEGTGGDLNSPLHF. CDR3 DNA sequence: TGTGCCAGCAGCGAAGGGACAGGGGGCGACTTAAATTCACCCCTCCACTTT.

The chain recombines TRBV20-1 with TRBJ2-5, with 14 bases lining up with TRBD2. The last part of the DNA fits TRBJ2-1 better; the J call may be wrong. CDR1 and CDR2 (germline): DFQATT, SNEGSKA (reference sequence). The CDR3 spans 16 residues. The CDR3 sequence: CSAITPGTSGSGEQFF. The CDR3, as DNA: TGCAGTGCCATCACCCCCGGGACTAGCGGGAGTGGAGAGCAGTTCTTC.

V usage is TRBV25-1 and J usage is TRBJ1-3; tentative D call: TRBD1 (5 bases). Germline V CDR1 and CDR2: MGHDK, SYGVNS. The CDR3 totals 14 residues. The V and J ends lost 6 bases and 9 bases respectively, with 18 bases between them. The CDR3 spells CASSLIAGQGTIYF. CDR3 coding DNA: TGTGCCAGCAGCTTAATAGCCGGACAAGGCACCATATATTTT. The full variable domain, its missing parts supplied by reference TRBV25-1 and TRBJ1-3, is EADIYQTPRYLVIGTGKKITLECSQTMGHDKMYWYQQDPGMELHLIHYSYGVNSTEKGDLSSESTVSRIRTEHFPLTLESARPSHTSQYLCASSLIAGQGTIYFGEGSWLTVV.

On this clonotype itself: One end of the junction varies from germline; a read error may be responsible. The chain carries TRBV15 and TRBJ2-7; D might be TRBD2 (7 bases). The CDR3 covers 16 residues. CDR1 LNHNV and CDR2 YYDKDF come from the germline V gene (reference sequence). CDR3 loop: CATSRDGTGGSYERYF. The CDR3 bases are TGTGCCACCAGCAGAGATGGGACGGGGGGCTCCTACGAGCGGTACTTC.